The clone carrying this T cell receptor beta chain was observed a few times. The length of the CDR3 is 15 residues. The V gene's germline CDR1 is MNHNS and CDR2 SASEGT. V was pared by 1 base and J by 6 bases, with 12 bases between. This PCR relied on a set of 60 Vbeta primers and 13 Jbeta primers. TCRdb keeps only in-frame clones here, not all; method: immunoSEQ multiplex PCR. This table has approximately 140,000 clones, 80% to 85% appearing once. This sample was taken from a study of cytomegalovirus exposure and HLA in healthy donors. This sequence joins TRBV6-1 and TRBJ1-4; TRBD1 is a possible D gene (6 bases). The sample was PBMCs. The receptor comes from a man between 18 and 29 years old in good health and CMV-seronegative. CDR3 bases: TGTGCCAGCAGTGAAGTTACAGGGTTTGATGAAAAACTGTTTTTT. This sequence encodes CASSEVTGFDEKLFF.